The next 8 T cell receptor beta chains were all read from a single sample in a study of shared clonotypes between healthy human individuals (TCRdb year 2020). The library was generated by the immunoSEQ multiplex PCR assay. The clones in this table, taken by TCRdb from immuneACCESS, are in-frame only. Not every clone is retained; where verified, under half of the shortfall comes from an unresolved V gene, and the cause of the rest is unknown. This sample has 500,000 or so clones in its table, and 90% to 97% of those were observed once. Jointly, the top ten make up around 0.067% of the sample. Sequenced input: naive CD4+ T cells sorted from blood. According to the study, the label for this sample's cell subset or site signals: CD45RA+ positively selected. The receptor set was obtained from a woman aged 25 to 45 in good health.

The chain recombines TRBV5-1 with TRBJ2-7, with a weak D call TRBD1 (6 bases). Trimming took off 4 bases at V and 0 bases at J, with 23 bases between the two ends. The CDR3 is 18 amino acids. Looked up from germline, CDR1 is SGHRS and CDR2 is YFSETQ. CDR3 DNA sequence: TGCGCCAGCAGCATTCCGATGGATAGGACAGAAAGCTCCTACGAGCAGTACTTC. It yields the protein CASSIPMDRTESSYEQYF.

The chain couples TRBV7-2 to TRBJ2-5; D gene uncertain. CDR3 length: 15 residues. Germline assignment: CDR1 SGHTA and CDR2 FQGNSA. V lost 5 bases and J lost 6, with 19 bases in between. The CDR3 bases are TGTGCCAGCAGCCACCGAACTTCCATAGTGAAGACCCAGTACTTC. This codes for CASSHRTSIVKTQYF.

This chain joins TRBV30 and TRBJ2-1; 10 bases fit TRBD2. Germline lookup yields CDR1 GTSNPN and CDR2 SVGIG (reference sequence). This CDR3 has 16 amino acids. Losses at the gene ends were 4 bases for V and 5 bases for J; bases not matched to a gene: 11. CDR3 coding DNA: TGTGCCTGGATAGGTTGGGGGACTAGCGTTAACAATGAGCAGTTCTTC. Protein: CAWIGWGTSVNNEQFF. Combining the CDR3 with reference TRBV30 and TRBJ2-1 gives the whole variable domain SQTIHQWPATLVQPVGSPLSLECTVEGTSNPNLYWYRQAAGRGLQLLFYSVGIGQISSEVPQNLSASRPQDRQFILSSKKLLLSDSGFYLCAWIGWGTSVNNEQFFGPGTRLTVL.

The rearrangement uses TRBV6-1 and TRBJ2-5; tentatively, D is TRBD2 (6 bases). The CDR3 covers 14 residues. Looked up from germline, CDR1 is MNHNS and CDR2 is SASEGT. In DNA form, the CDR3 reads TGTGCTACAAATGCCGGGGGATCGGGGGAGACCCAGTACTTC. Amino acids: CATNAGGSGETQYF.

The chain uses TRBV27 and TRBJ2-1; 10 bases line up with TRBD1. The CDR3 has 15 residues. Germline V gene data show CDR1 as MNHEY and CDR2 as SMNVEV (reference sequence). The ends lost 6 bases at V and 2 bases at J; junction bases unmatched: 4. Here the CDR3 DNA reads TGTGCCAGCAGCCATGGACAGGGGGCCTACAATGAGCAGTTCTTC. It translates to CASSHGQGAYNEQFF.

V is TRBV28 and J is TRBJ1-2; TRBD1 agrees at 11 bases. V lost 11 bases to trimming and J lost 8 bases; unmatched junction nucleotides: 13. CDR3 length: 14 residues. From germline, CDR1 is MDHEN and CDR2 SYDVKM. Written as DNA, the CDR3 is TGTGCCGGACACTTCGGACAGGGGGCGCGCGGCTACACCTTC. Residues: CAGHFGQGARGYTF.

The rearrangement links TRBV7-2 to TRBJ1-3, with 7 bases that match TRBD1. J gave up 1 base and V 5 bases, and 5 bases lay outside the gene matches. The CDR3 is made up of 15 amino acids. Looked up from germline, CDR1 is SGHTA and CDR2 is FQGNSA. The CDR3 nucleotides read TGTGCCAGCAGCCTGAAGACAGGGTCTGGAAACACCATATATTTT. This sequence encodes CASSLKTGSGNTIYF.

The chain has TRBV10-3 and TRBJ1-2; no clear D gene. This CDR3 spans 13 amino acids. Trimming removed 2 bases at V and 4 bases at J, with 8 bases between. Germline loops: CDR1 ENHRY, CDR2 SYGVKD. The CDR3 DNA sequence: TGTGCCATCAGTGAGAGTCAGAGCTATGGCTACACCTTC. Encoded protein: CAISESQSYGYTF.